This T cell receptor (beta chain) was recovered during a study of blood T cell repertoires in COVID-19. Across the whole study: PBMCs, B-cell-depleted T cells, or T cells were the source of the cDNA or gDNA that made up the material.

Germline V gives CDR1 MDHEN, CDR2 SYDVKM. This CDR3 is built from 16 residues. V gave up 2 bases and J gave up 5 bases; unmatched junction bases: 5. Only in-frame clones appear in the TCRdb table, and some are missing; sequencing was by immunoSEQ multiplex PCR. Here the sample spans 150,000 to 200,000 clones, around four fifths being singletons. This clone was counted a single time. Sample: PBMCs or T cells enriched from blood (not recorded which). The clonotype originates from a man aged 40-55 years who had recovered from COVID-19. V usage is TRBV28 and J usage is TRBJ2-1; the match to TRBD2 covers 11 bases. The CDR3 loop is CASSLQGLADHNEQFF. The CDR3 DNA reads as TGTGCCAGCAGTTTACAGGGACTAGCGGATCACAATGAGCAGTTCTTC.